The entry that follows covers one T cell receptor beta chain sequence. TCRdb re-analysed the 5' RACE reads in MiXCR, keeping a single row per CDR3 protein. The sample consists of about 60,000 distinct CDR3 sequences, about 16% of them appearing once. The data are from a study of T cells of healthy individuals. V shed 4 bases and J shed 4 bases, with 14 bases lying between them. The CDR3 has 15 residues. Looked up from germline, CDR1 is SGDLS and CDR2 is YYNGEE. This chain joins TRBV9 and TRBJ2-2; D gene ambiguous. The TCR was taken from a human donor in good health. The CDR3 DNA reads TGTGCCAGCAGCTTAAACCCGTTCGGCACCGGGGAGCTGTTTTTT. Its protein product is CASSLNPFGTGELFF.